This T cell receptor (beta chain) was captured in a study of blood T cells in healthy people across ages. Regarding the study as a whole: Estimated diversity, derived from one million T cells, was regarded as an underestimate.

CDR3 length equals 15 residues. Germline CDR1 PRHDT, CDR2 FYEKMQ (reference sequence). V shed 5 bases, J shed 7 bases, and the junction held 13 bases outside the gene matches. Primers used in a second PCR of roughly 7 to 12 cycles were a sample-barcoded 5' primer and a J-beta primer mix. TCRdb reanalysed the 5' RACE reads using MiXCR and keeps one entry per CDR3 protein. The sample includes 600,000 to 900,000 distinct CDR3 sequences, around a quarter seen only once; the top ten take 3%. About this clonotype itself: As yet, its antigen is unknown.

The same data also went into a second study, on T cells of mothers and their children.

The chain employs TRBV13 and TRBJ2-7, with 8 bases lining up with TRBD2. The sample consisted of blood. This TCR was recovered from a boy aged 10-17 years in good health. This chain's CDR3 is CASSPSGHGTREQYF. CDR3 nucleotides: TGTGCCAGCAGCCCTAGCGGGCATGGCACTCGAGAGCAGTACTTC. Combining the CDR3 with reference TRBV13 and TRBJ2-7 gives the whole variable domain AAGVIQSPRHLIKEKRETATLKCYPIPRHDTVYWYQQGPGQDPQFLISFYEKMQSDKGSIPDRFSAQQFSDYHSELNMSSLELGDSALYFCASSPSGHGTREQYFGPGTRLTVT.